The present T cell receptor beta chain was sequenced within a study of blood T cell repertoires in COVID-19. At the level of the study: Whether acute or convalescent, the COVID-19 samples came from the United States, Italy and Spain.

CDR1 is DFQATT, CDR2 SNEGSKA, per germline (reference sequence). V lost 3 bases to trimming and J lost 5 bases, with 17 bases between them. The CDR3 has 15 amino acids. This clone was counted a single time. Clones were read by immunoSEQ multiplex PCR, and TCRdb kept only the in-frame ones, dropping some. The sample yields about 250,000 clones, 75% to 85% seen once. The V and J genes are TRBV20-1 and TRBJ2-1; D not certain. Sequencing was performed on peripheral blood. This TCR was sampled from a human donor in a cohort sampled during active COVID-19. This CDR3 reads CSASVGVSSHNEQFF. The CDR3 region has the DNA TGCAGTGCTAGTGTGGGCGTATCCTCGCACAATGAGCAGTTCTTC.